This T cell receptor (beta chain) was identified in a study of OX40 agonist ivuxolimab in advanced cancers. Overall study: Given to patients was ivuxolimab, an agonistic anti-OX40 (CD134) antibody. Study-wide results and limits: At doses 0.1 to 3.0 mg/kg, CD4+ and CD8+ clones expanded.

Only in-frame clones appear in the TCRdb table, and some are missing; sequencing was by immunoSEQ multiplex PCR. The table shows roughly 86,000 clones, with around 94% occurring only once. The germline V and J ends were trimmed by 6 bases and 7 bases, with 15 bases remaining between them. Germline V gene sequence: CDR1 SGHRS, CDR2 YFSETQ. The CDR3 is 13 residues long. Note on this clone: Its cognate antigen is unknown.

Drawing of blood for sampling happened at baseline, at cycle 4 day 1, and at cycle 7 day 1. The TCR was taken from an adult with an advanced solid tumor such as melanoma, head and neck, liver or kidney cancer. The starting material was CD4+ or CD8+ T cells sorted from blood, obtained in a trial of the OX40 agonist ivuxolimab. This chain links TRBV5-1 with TRBJ2-3; the D gene is possibly TRBD2 (5 bases). For the CDR3, the DNA is TGCGCCAGCATCCCGGAGCCGGGGAATACGCAGTATTTT. As protein: CASIPEPGNTQYF. Full variable domain (outside the CDR3, taken from reference TRBV5-1 and TRBJ2-3): KAGVTQTPRYLIKTRGQQVTLSCSPISGHRSVSWYQQTPGQGLQFLFEYFSETQRNKGNFPGRFSGRQFSNSRSEMNVSTLELGDSALYLCASIPEPGNTQYFGPGTRLTVL.